Listed here are 21 T cell receptor beta chains from one sample, sequenced in a study of T cells in Graves' hyperthyroidism and ophthalmopathy. Amplification of TCR beta CDR3 regions was performed using RNA transcripts as template. HTBI primers were the set used in a first-round RT-PCR of the TCR CDR3. TCRdb called the multiplex PCR reads again in MiXCR, with one record for every CDR3 protein. The sample holds hundreds of thousands of distinct CDR3 sequences; 12% to 15% are singletons and the top ten take approximately 10%. The sequencing input was blood. The source is a woman aged 18 to 35 with Graves' hyperthyroidism.

This clonotype appeared many times. V is TRBV18 and J is TRBJ2-7; D possibly corresponds to TRBD1 (5 bases). This CDR3 contains 13 residues. Trimming left V 5 bases short and J 5 bases short, with 13 bases between. Germline V CDR1 and CDR2: KGHSH, LQKENI. CDR3 nucleotides: TGTGCCAGCTCATGGGAAGGGGTCCACGAGCAGTACTTC. Encoded protein: CASSWEGVHEQYF.

This clonotype appeared a few times. V is TRBV7-9 and J is TRBJ1-2; TRBD1 aligns across 7 bases. Germline trimming cut 5 bases from V and 8 bases from J; bases unmatched to any gene: 5. The CDR3 spans 12 residues. CDR1 and CDR2 from the germline V gene are SEHNR and FQNEAQ (reference sequence). DNA of the CDR3: TGTGCCAGCAGCCTGGGACAGCTGGGCTACACCTTC. This translates into CASSLGQLGYTF.

This clonotype was counted only a few times. V and J are TRBV4-1 and TRBJ2-7, with 9 nucleotides matching TRBD1. V shed 3 bases and J 0 bases; nucleotides not matched to a gene: 12. The CDR3 totals 18 residues. CDR1 and CDR2 from the germline V gene are MGHRA and YSYEKL. CDR3 in DNA: TGCGCCAGCAGCCACAGGACAGGGGCGAACCAGGGCTCCTACGAGCAGTACTTC. Its translation is CASSHRTGANQGSYEQYF.

This clonotype was seen repeatedly, ten times or more. This sequence joins TRBV6-2 or TRBV6-3 and TRBJ2-2, with a weak D call TRBD1 (7 bases). The CDR3 consists of 15 residues. The V and J ends lost 6 bases and 2 bases respectively, with 13 bases between them. Germline V gene sequence: CDR1 MNHEY, CDR2 SVGEGT. The CDR3 loop is CASRRGQPNTGELFF. Here the CDR3 DNA reads TGTGCCAGCAGGCGGGGACAGCCCAACACCGGGGAGCTGTTTTTT.

This clonotype was detected only a few times. The chain joins TRBV20-1 to TRBJ2-7, with 7 bases that match TRBD1. CDR1 is DFQATT and CDR2 is SNEGSKA in the germline V gene (reference sequence). This CDR3 spans 12 amino acids. The V and J ends lost 6 bases and 2 bases, in that order; junction bases with no gene match: 4. CDR3 in DNA: TGCAGTGCGGGACAGATAACCTACGAGCAGTACTTC. Protein: CSAGQITYEQYF.

The chain joins TRBV12-3 or TRBV12-4 to TRBJ2-2; 7 nucleotides match TRBD2. V lost 3 bases to trimming and J lost 5 bases; unmatched junction nucleotides: 3. This CDR3 spans 14 amino acids. The CDR3 region is CASSFAGDTGELFF. CDR3 DNA sequence: TGTGCCAGCAGTTTTGCGGGGGATACCGGGGAGCTGTTTTTT.

This sequence joins TRBV20-1 and TRBJ2-5; TRBD2 aligns across 7 bases. Germline lookup yields CDR1 DFQATT and CDR2 SNEGSKA (reference sequence). The junction had 12 bases not matched to a gene; V was cut back by 6 bases and J by 5 bases. CDR3 length: 14 residues. The CDR3 sequence is CSAPLRGGTETQYF. CDR3 nucleotides: TGCAGTGCCCCGCTGAGGGGAGGGACGGAGACCCAGTACTTC.

There are many counts of this clonotype. The chain couples TRBV11-2 to TRBJ2-1, with a tentative D call TRBD2 (6 bases). This CDR3 spans 16 amino acids. From germline, CDR1 is SGHAT and CDR2 FQNNGV. V shed 1 base and J shed 0 bases, with 10 bases lying between them. The CDR3 reads CASSLGYGSSYNEQFF. The CDR3 DNA follows: TGTGCCAGCAGCTTAGGGTACGGGAGCTCCTACAATGAGCAGTTCTTC.

J is TRBJ2-2 and V is TRBV19; 11 bases match TRBD2. This CDR3 region has 16 residues. Per the germline V gene, CDR1 is LNHDA and CDR2 is SQIVND (reference sequence). Trimming cost V 8 bases and J 3 bases; bases outside gene matches: 8. For the CDR3, the DNA is TGTGCCAGTGGGGTTGGGGGACTAGCGGACACCGGGGAGCTGTTTTTT. It yields the protein CASGVGGLADTGELFF.

This clonotype was counted many times. The chain couples TRBV18 to TRBJ2-1; no clear D. This CDR3 has 15 residues. Germline CDR1 is KGHSH and CDR2 is LQKENI. V was trimmed by 4 bases and J by 1 base, leaving 11 bases between them. CDR3 nucleotides: TGTGCCAGCTCACTGAGAGACACGTCCTACAATGAGCAGTTCTTC. This sequence encodes CASSLRDTSYNEQFF. The complete variable domain, with remaining parts taken from reference TRBV18 and TRBJ2-1, reads NAGVMQNPRHLVRRRGQEARLRCSPMKGHSHVYWYRQLPEEGLKFMVYLQKENIIDESGMPKERFSAEFPKEGPSILRIQQVVRGDSAAYFCASSLRDTSYNEQFFGPGTRLTVL.

This clonotype occurred a few times. The chain has TRBV19 and TRBJ2-5; D might be TRBD2 (5 bases). Germline values: CDR1 LNHDA, CDR2 SQIVND (reference sequence). Trimming took 2 bases from V and 2 from J, leaving 15 bases between them. This CDR3 has 16 residues. CDR3 sequence (DNA): TGTGCCAGTAGTATATTAGTGGCCGGAGGACAAGAGACCCAGTACTTC. It yields the protein CASSILVAGGQETQYF.

Many counts were recorded for this clonotype. The chain joins TRBV13 to TRBJ1-1; no firm D call. The CDR3 loop spans 15 amino acids. Trimming removed 3 bases from V and 1 base from J, with 12 bases in between. The V gene's germline CDR1 is PRHDT and CDR2 FYEKMQ (reference sequence). The CDR3 sequence is CASSLSGRRNTEAFF. The DNA for the CDR3 is TGTGCCAGCAGCTTGAGTGGTCGGAGGAACACTGAAGCTTTCTTT.

With respect to this clonotype: This may be a read error, as it is one base from a much larger clone. Since no conserved phenylalanine or tryptophan closes the CDR3, a read error is the likely cause. The chain joins TRBV6-5 to TRBJ2-2; 8 bases fit TRBD1. Germline V lookup: CDR1 MNHEY, CDR2 SVGAGI. There are 15 residues in the CDR3. The V segment lost 0 bases and the J segment 9 bases; nucleotides outside the gene matches: 6. As DNA, the CDR3 is TGTGCCAGCAGTTACTCGGGACAGGTCAGCAGGGAGCTGTTTCTT. This sequence encodes CASSYSGQVSRELFL.

This clonotype has just a few counts. The chain combines TRBV19 with TRBJ2-1, with TRBD2 matching over 8 bases. V gave up 5 bases and J gave up 6 bases; unmatched junction bases: 15. There are 17 residues in the CDR3. Germline assignment: CDR1 LNHDA and CDR2 SQIVND (reference sequence). In DNA, the CDR3 is TGTGCCAGTAGTTCCAGCTGGTACAGCGGGAGCTCCAATGAGCAGTTCTTC. Its protein product is CASSSSWYSGSSNEQFF.

Ten or more counts support this clonotype. The J gene is TRBJ1-4, the V gene TRBV28; 7 nucleotides match TRBD1. The length of the CDR3 is 21 residues. V trimming: 3 bases; J trimming: 5 bases; junction bases outside the gene matches: 24. The germline CDR1 and CDR2 sequences are MDHEN and SYDVKM. The CDR3 reads CASSFPLNRDRDPASNEKLFF. The DNA for the CDR3 is TGTGCCAGCAGTTTCCCCTTGAACCGGGACAGAGACCCTGCTAGCAATGAAAAACTGTTTTTT.

This sequence joins TRBV4-3 and TRBJ2-7, with 7 nucleotides matching TRBD2. V lost 8 bases, J lost 0 bases, and 10 bases stayed unmatched. Germline CDR1 and CDR2: LGHNA and YSLEER. This CDR3 region has 15 residues. The CDR3 reads CASRLEAGPSYEQYF. The CDR3, as DNA: TGCGCCAGCCGTCTCGAAGCGGGACCCTCCTACGAGCAGTACTTC.

This rearrangement joins TRBV7-9 to TRBJ2-7, with D perhaps TRBD1 (6 bases). Between the trimmed V and J ends, which lost 5 bases and 6 bases, there was a span of 17 bases. Germline assignment: CDR1 SEHNR and CDR2 FQNEAQ (reference sequence). This CDR3 comprises 14 residues. CDR3 loop: CASSRNGRGSEQYF. DNA for the CDR3: TGTGCCAGCAGCCGAAATGGCAGGGGAAGCGAGCAGTACTTC.

This clonotype was seen repeatedly, ten times or more. This rearrangement joins TRBV20-1 to TRBJ1-2; a weak D match, TRBD1 (6 bases). Germline CDR1 and CDR2: DFQATT and SNEGSKA (reference sequence). The V end lost 3 bases, the J end lost 0 bases, and 14 bases lay between the germline ends. The CDR3 covers 15 residues. The CDR3 bases are TGCAGTGCTAGCACAGGGAACCGAGCTAACTATGGCTACACCTTC. As protein: CSASTGNRANYGYTF.

This clonotype was detected only a few times. The chain employs TRBV5-4 and TRBJ2-7; D remains unclear. Germline loops: CDR1 SGHNT, CDR2 YYREEE (reference sequence). The CDR3 runs 13 residues. The V end was cut by 0 bases, the J end by 2 bases, with 6 bases between. CDR3 amino acids: CASSLGKTYEQYF. CDR3 DNA: TGTGCCAGCAGCTTGGGCAAGACCTACGAGCAGTACTTC.

In its sample, this clonotype was seen a few times. The genes are TRBV10-3 and TRBJ2-1; TRBD2 agrees at 7 bases. This CDR3 is 15 amino acids long. Germline CDR1 reads ENHRY; CDR2 reads SYGVKD. Trimming took 0 bases from V and 5 from J; bases not matched to a gene: 4. The CDR3 region has the DNA TGTGCCATCAGTGAGTCCAAGCGGGACGACAATGAGCAGTTCTTC. This sequence encodes CAISESKRDDNEQFF.

This clonotype appeared a few times. The chain combines TRBV2 with TRBJ2-1, with no clear D. CDR3 length: 13 amino acids. Deletions cut 11 bases from V and 4 bases from J, with 15 bases between. Germline assignment: CDR1 SNHLY and CDR2 FYNNEI. The CDR3 DNA reads TGTGCCGCGCGGCTGGAGTATTACAATGAGCAGTTCTTC. Protein: CAARLEYYNEQFF.